The sequence of this T cell receptor (beta chain) was determined in a study of CD8 T cells in Susac syndrome. cDNA came from around 0.54 to 1 ug RNA primed by random hexamers. TCRdb independently ran MiXCR on the immunoSEQ multiplex PCR reads; one entry per CDR3 protein. This table has some 190,000 distinct CDR3 sequences, approximately 95% appearing once. The CDR3 extends over 14 amino acids. V lost 0 bases to trimming and J lost 4 bases, with 9 bases between them. Material for sequencing was CD4+ T cells from PBMCs. This sequence was found in a human donor in good health. This chain uses TRBV12-3 or TRBV12-4 with TRBJ1-2, with D unclear. The CDR3 reads CASSLAADVYGYTF. CDR3 in DNA: TGTGCCAGCAGTTTAGCCGCTGACGTCTATGGCTACACCTTC.